This T cell receptor beta chain comes out of a study of blood T cell repertoires in COVID-19. Study details: COVID-19 samples, acute and convalescent, were from the United States, Italy and Spain.

Clones were read by immunoSEQ multiplex PCR, and TCRdb kept only the in-frame ones, dropping some. The sample lists just over 90,000 clones; roughly 88% were seen once. This CDR3 is 14 amino acids long. Germline CDR1 is MDHEN and CDR2 is SYDVKM. Trimming took 5 bases from V and 0 from J; bases not matched to a gene: 4. Sequencing was done on a sample of peripheral blood. The sequence came from a human donor with active COVID-19. The donor label of this sample is uncertain. The V and J genes are TRBV28 and TRBJ2-7, with 7 nucleotides matching TRBD1. CDR3 loop: CASSPGDSSYEQYF. CDR3 bases: TGTGCCAGCAGTCCCGGGGACAGCTCCTACGAGCAGTACTTC.